In its sample, the clone carrying this T cell receptor beta chain was seen a few times. Its antigen is still unknown. This sample was taken from a study of cytomegalovirus exposure and HLA in healthy donors. Points from the study as a whole: The tendency of first-cohort TCR clusters to co-occur in the roughly 130 validation repertoires was the finding of a later analysis. The investigators catalogued 150 to 200 TCR beta chains as cytomegalovirus-associated.

Profiling relied on immunoSEQ multiplex PCR, and the TCRdb table lists in-frame clones only, not all of them. Among 210,000 or so clones listed, about 86% were seen once. The TCR sequence derives from a woman aged 18 to 35 in good health and CMV-seronegative. Sequencing was carried out using PBMCs.

Written as DNA, the CDR3 is TGTGCCAGCAGCTTGTTTCGGGCCTACGAGCAGTACTTC. The encoded protein is CASSLFRAYEQYF. The genes are TRBV5-6 and TRBJ2-7; the D is unclear. Trimming took 1 base from V and 2 from J, leaving 7 bases between them. Germline V gene lookup returns CDR1 SGHDT and CDR2 YYEEEE. The CDR3 is made up of 13 amino acids.